Shown below are 21 T cell receptor beta chains from a single sample sequenced in a study of technical replicates of blood from a handful of donors (dated by TCRdb to the late 2010s). The library was prepared using the immunoSEQ multiplex PCR assay. As stored in TCRdb, this immuneACCESS dataset retains in-frame rearrangements with V and J assigned. A fraction of the clones does not appear; measured against another copy, unresolved V genes explain less than half of the discrepancy, and the remainder lacks a known reason. The sample table contains approximately 85,000 clones; only one count was recorded for over 85% of them. The ten largest clones take up under 0.3% of the sample. The specimen sequenced was T cells isolated from PBMCs. The receptor source for this set is a human donor in good health.

The gene calls are TRBV5-1 and TRBJ2-1, with 15 positions matching TRBD2. Germline CDR1 and CDR2: SGHRS and YFSETQ. Trimming at V came to 4 bases and at J to 8 bases, leaving 7 bases not matched to a gene. This CDR3 is built from 16 residues. The DNA for the CDR3 is TGCGCCAGCAGCCCTGGACTAGCGGGGGGGCTTGATGAGCAGTTCTTC. This translates into CASSPGLAGGLDEQFF.

The chain recombines TRBV10-1 with TRBJ2-3; D is undetermined. CDR3 length equals 13 residues. Trimming removed 3 bases at V and 6 bases at J, with 10 bases between. Germline-derived CDR1 and CDR2 are WNHNN and SYGVQD (reference sequence). CDR3 residues: CASSDRLDDTQYF. DNA of the CDR3: TGCGCCAGCAGTGACAGGTTGGATGATACGCAGTATTTT.

The chain is built from TRBV7-9 and TRBJ2-7, with a possible D match to TRBD1 (6 bases). Germline lookup yields CDR1 SEHNR and CDR2 FQNEAQ (reference sequence). The length of the CDR3 is 12 residues. Trimming left V 2 bases short and J 6 bases short, with 8 bases between. The CDR3 spells CASSLSGVEQYF. Written as DNA, the CDR3 is TGTGCCAGCAGCTTATCAGGGGTCGAGCAGTACTTC.

CDR3 nucleotide sequence: TGTGCCAGCAGGATTCCCCTTGACAGATCGGGAAACACCATATATTTT. Amino acid sequence: CASRIPLDRSGNTIYF. The V and J genes are TRBV2 and TRBJ1-3, with D possibly matching TRBD1 (5 bases). The V and J ends lost 6 bases and 4 bases respectively, with 19 bases between them. Germline V gene data show CDR1 as SNHLY and CDR2 as FYNNEI. The CDR3 covers 16 residues.

V and J are TRBV7-3 and TRBJ2-7, with 7 bases that match TRBD1. The CDR3 spans 11 residues. CDR1 and CDR2 from the germline V gene are SGHTA and FQGTGA. The ends lost 2 bases at V and 11 bases at J; junction bases unmatched: 3. The CDR3 spells CASSLGTEKYF. CDR3 nucleotides: TGTGCCAGCAGCTTAGGGACAGAGAAGTACTTC.

A single count supports this clone. The V call is TRBV15, the J call TRBJ2-6; possible D gene TRBD1, 6 bases. Germline assignment: CDR1 LNHNV and CDR2 YYDKDF (reference sequence). The ends were cut back, 2 bases at V and 8 bases at J, with 13 bases in the middle. The CDR3 is made up of 15 amino acids. The CDR3 sequence is CATSRNRALSNVLTF. CDR3 DNA: TGTGCCACCAGCAGAAACAGGGCCCTCTCCAACGTCCTGACTTTC.

The chain carries TRBV28 and TRBJ1-5; possible D gene TRBD1, 5 bases. The CDR3 is made up of 14 amino acids. Germline V gene sequence: CDR1 MDHEN, CDR2 SYDVKM. With 11 bases removed from V and 0 bases from J, the gap between germline ends came to 14 bases. CDR3 bases: TGTGCCTTGGGGCAAGGGTATAGCAATCAGCCCCAGCATTTT. Amino acids: CALGQGYSNQPQHF.

The chain combines TRBV6-5 with TRBJ2-5; D is possibly TRBD2 (5 bases). Per germline, CDR1 MNHEY and CDR2 SVGAGI. The CDR3 covers 14 residues. V lost 0 bases and J 8 bases, leaving 13 bases between the germline ends. In DNA form, the CDR3 reads TGTGCCAGCAGTTACTCAGAGGGAGTTGAAACCCAGTACTTC. It encodes CASSYSEGVETQYF.

J is TRBJ2-6 and V is TRBV15; maybe TRBD2 (5 bases). The V gene's germline CDR1 is LNHNV and CDR2 YYDKDF (reference sequence). This CDR3 comprises 17 residues. Trimming pared 1 base from V and 0 bases from J, leaving 10 bases between. CDR3 sequence (DNA): TGTGCCACCAGCAGAGCTGGGAGCTACTCTGGGGCCAACGTCCTGACTTTC. Protein: CATSRAGSYSGANVLTF.

The J gene is TRBJ1-1, the V gene TRBV5-1, with D maybe TRBD1 (5 bases). This CDR3 is built from 14 residues. Germline CDR1 SGHRS, CDR2 YFSETQ. Between the trimmed V and J ends, which lost 6 bases and 1 base, there was a span of 13 bases. The CDR3 region has the DNA TGCGCCAGCAATTGGGGGGGAGAGAACACTGAAGCTTTCTTT. It yields the protein CASNWGGENTEAFF.

This clone has only a few counts. J is TRBJ2-2 and V is TRBV11-1, with 9 bases identical to TRBD2. The CDR3 is 16 residues long. The J segment lost 6 bases and the V segment lost 5 bases, leaving 10 bases of the junction unmatched. Germline-derived CDR1 and CDR2 are SGHAT and FQDESV (reference sequence). The CDR3 sequence is CASSQRLAAKPGELFF. The CDR3, as DNA: TGTGCCAGCAGCCAACGACTAGCGGCTAAACCCGGGGAGCTGTTTTTT.

This rearrangement joins TRBV7-2 to TRBJ2-3; maybe TRBD1 (5 bases). The CDR3 has 16 amino acids. V was shortened by 3 bases and J by 2 bases, with 15 bases between the two germline ends. Looked up from germline, CDR1 is SGHTA and CDR2 is FQGNSA. This CDR3 is CASSFFRWGDTDTQYF. CDR3 DNA sequence: TGTGCCAGCAGCTTTTTTAGGTGGGGCGACACAGATACGCAGTATTTT.

V gene TRBV30 combines with J gene TRBJ2-1; 10 nucleotides align to TRBD2. This CDR3 spans 15 amino acids. Germline CDR1 is GTSNPN and CDR2 is SVGIG (reference sequence). V shed 0 bases and J 9 bases; nucleotides not matched to a gene: 8. DNA for the CDR3: TGTGCCTGGAGTGTACCCAGCGGGGGGGAGGGTGAGCAGTTCTTC. Its translation: CAWSVPSGGEGEQFF.

The rearrangement uses TRBV5-8 and TRBJ2-7; 7 bases are a match to TRBD1. Trimming removed 4 bases from V and 0 bases from J; junction bases left unmatched: 13. The CDR3 extends over 17 amino acids. Germline loops: CDR1 SGHTS, CDR2 YDEGEE. CDR3 sequence: CASSPQETGTVSYEQYF. The CDR3 DNA follows: TGTGCCAGCAGCCCCCAGGAAACCGGGACAGTCTCCTACGAGCAGTACTTC.

The CDR3 DNA follows: TGTGCCAGCAGTTTCCCGGGGGGGCCCGGCACAGATACGCAGTATTTT. The encoded protein is CASSFPGGPGTDTQYF. This chain joins TRBV27 and TRBJ2-3; TRBD2 matches 8 bases. CDR3 length: 16 amino acids. Trimming removed 3 bases from V and 1 base from J; junction bases left unmatched: 6. Germline CDR1 and CDR2: MNHEY and SMNVEV (reference sequence).

CDR3 nucleotide sequence: TGTGCCCGTTTCGATGAGCAGTTCTTC. It yields the protein CARFDEQFF. V usage is TRBV12-1 and J usage is TRBJ2-1; TRBD2 is the table's D call and was not checked against the DNA. TRBV12-1 is designated a pseudogene. This CDR3 region has 9 residues.

The chain employs TRBV5-1 and TRBJ1-2; D possibly corresponds to TRBD1 (6 bases). V lost 4 bases to trimming and J lost 2 bases, with 15 bases between them. CDR3 length: 15 amino acids. Germline assignment: CDR1 SGHRS and CDR2 YFSETQ. The CDR3 protein is CASSTAEGGNYGYTF. The CDR3 region has the DNA TGCGCCAGCAGCACGGCGGAAGGGGGAAACTATGGCTACACCTTC. Drawing the rest from reference TRBV5-1 and TRBJ1-2, the complete variable domain is KAGVTQTPRYLIKTRGQQVTLSCSPISGHRSVSWYQQTPGQGLQFLFEYFSETQRNKGNFPGRFSGRQFSNSRSEMNVSTLELGDSALYLCASSTAEGGNYGYTFGSGTRLTVV.

Regarding this clone: The sample contains more than one DNA sequence encoding this CDR3. This rearrangement joins TRBV27 to TRBJ1-1, with TRBD1 as a possible D gene (5 bases). Deletions cut 2 bases from V and 1 base from J, with 5 bases between. The length of the CDR3 is 13 residues. CDR1 and CDR2 (germline): MNHEY, SMNVEV (reference sequence). The CDR3 bases are TGTGCCAGCAGTTTACAGGGGAACACTGAAGCTTTCTTT. This gives the protein CASSLQGNTEAFF.

CDR3 region: CASGLKAGTGGWNTEAFF. DNA of the CDR3: TGTGCTAGTGGTTTGAAGGCAGGGACAGGGGGTTGGAACACTGAAGCTTTCTTT. This chain links TRBV12-5 with TRBJ1-1, with 11 nucleotides matching TRBD1. The junction had 9 bases not matched to a gene; V was cut back by 2 bases and J by 1 base. Germline CDR1 is LGHNT and CDR2 is FRNRAP. The CDR3 has 18 residues.

V gene TRBV5-8 combines with J gene TRBJ1-3; 7 bases agree with TRBD1. There are 15 residues in the CDR3. Trimming took 4 bases from V and 4 from J; bases not matched to a gene: 8. From germline, CDR1 is SGHTS and CDR2 YDEGEE. As DNA, the CDR3 is TGTGCCAGCAGCGAAGGGACAGTTTACGGAAACACCATATATTTT. Translated: CASSEGTVYGNTIYF.

V and J are TRBV10-3 and TRBJ1-1, with unresolved D. The CDR3 loop spans 15 amino acids. Germline V gene lookup returns CDR1 ENHRY and CDR2 SYGVKD. V was pared by 0 bases and J by 2 bases, with 10 bases between. The CDR3 loop is CAISESGGKNTEAFF. The CDR3 nucleotides are TGTGCCATCAGTGAGTCCGGCGGGAAAAACACTGAAGCTTTCTTT.